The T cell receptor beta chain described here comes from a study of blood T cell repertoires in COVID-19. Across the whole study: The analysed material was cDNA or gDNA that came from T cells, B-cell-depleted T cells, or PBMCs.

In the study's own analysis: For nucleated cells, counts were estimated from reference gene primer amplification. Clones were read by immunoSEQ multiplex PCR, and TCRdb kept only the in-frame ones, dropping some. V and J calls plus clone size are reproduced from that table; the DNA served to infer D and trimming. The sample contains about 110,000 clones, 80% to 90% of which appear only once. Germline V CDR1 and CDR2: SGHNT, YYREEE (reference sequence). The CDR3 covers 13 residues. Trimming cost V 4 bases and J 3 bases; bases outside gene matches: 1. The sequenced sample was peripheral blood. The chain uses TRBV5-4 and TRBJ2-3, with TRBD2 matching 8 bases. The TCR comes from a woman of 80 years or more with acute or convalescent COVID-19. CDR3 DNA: TGTGCCAGCAGCCCGGGAGGGACAGATACGCAGTATTTT. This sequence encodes CASSPGGTDTQYF.